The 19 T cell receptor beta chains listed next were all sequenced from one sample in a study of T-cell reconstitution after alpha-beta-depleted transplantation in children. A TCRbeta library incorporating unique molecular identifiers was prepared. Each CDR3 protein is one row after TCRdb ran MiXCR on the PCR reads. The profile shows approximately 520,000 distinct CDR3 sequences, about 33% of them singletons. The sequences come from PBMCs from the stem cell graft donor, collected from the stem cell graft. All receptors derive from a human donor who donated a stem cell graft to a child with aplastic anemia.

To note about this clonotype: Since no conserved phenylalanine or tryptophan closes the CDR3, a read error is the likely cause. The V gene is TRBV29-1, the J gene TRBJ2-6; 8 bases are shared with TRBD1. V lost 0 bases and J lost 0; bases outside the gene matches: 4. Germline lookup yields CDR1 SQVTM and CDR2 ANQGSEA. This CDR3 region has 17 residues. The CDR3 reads CSVEEGDRSSGANVLTS. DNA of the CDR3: TGCAGCGTTGAAGAGGGGGACAGGAGCTCTGGGGCCAACGTCCTGACTTCC.

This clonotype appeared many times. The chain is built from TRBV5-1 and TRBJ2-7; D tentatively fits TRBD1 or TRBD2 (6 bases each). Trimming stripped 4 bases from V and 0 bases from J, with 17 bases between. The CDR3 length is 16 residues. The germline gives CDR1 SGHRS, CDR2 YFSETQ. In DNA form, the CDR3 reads TGCGCCAGCAGCCAACTCGGGGGCTCCTCCTCCTACGAGCAGTACTTC. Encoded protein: CASSQLGGSSSYEQYF.

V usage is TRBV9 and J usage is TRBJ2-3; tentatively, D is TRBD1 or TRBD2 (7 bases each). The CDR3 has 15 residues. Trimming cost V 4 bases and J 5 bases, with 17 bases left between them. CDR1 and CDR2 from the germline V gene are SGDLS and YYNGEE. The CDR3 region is CASSKDREGGDTQYF. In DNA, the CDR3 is TGTGCCAGCAGCAAAGACAGGGAGGGAGGAGATACGCAGTATTTT.

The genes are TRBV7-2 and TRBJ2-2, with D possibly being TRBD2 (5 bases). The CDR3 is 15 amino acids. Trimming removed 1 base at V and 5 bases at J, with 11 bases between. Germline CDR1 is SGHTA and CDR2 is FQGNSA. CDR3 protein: CASSLVRQRTGELFF. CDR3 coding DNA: TGTGCCAGCAGCTTAGTCCGGCAGCGGACCGGGGAGCTGTTTTTT.

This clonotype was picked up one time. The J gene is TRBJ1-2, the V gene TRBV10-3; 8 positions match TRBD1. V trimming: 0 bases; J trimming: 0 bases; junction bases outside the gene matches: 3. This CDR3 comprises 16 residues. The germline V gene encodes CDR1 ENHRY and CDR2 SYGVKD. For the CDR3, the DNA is TGTGCCATCAGTGAGTCCGGACAGGGTCCTAACTATGGCTACACCTTC. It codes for CAISESGQGPNYGYTF.

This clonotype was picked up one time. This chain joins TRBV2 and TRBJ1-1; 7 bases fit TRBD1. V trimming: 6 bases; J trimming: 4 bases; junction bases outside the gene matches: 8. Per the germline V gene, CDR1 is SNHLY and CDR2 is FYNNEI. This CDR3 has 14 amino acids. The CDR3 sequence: CASRELRDSTEAFF. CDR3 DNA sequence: TGTGCCAGCAGAGAACTCCGGGACAGCACTGAAGCTTTCTTT. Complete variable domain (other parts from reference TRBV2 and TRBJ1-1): EPEVTQTPSHQVTQMGQEVILRCVPISNHLYFYWYRQILGQKVEFLVSFYNNEISEKSEIFDDQFSVERPDGSNFTLKIRSTKLEDSAMYFCASRELRDSTEAFFGQGTRLTVV.

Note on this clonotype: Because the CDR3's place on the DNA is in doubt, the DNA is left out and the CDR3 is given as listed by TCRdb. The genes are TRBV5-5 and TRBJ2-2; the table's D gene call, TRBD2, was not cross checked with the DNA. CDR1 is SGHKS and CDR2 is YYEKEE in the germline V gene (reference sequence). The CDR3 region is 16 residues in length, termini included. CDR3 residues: CASSPIAGVTPGSCFF.

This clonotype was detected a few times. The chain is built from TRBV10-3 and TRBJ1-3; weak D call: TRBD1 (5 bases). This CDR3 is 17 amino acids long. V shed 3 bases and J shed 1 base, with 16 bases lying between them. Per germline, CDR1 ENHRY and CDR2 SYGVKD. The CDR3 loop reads CAISEEWDRTSGNTIYF. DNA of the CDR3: TGTGCCATCAGTGAAGAATGGGACCGAACTTCTGGAAACACCATATATTTT.

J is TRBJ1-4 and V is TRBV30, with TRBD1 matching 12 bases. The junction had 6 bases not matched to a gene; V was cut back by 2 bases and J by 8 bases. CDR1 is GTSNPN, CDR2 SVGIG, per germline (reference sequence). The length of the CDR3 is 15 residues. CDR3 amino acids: CAWSTGTGGIEKLFF. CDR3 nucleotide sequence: TGTGCCTGGAGTACCGGGACAGGGGGCATCGAAAAACTGTTTTTT.

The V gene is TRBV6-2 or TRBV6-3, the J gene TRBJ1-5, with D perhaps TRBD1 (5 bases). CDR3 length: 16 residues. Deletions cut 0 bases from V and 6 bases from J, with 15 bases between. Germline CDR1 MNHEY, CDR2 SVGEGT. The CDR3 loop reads CASSYSPRSGGQPQHF. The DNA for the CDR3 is TGTGCCAGCAGTTACTCGCCGAGAAGCGGGGGTCAGCCCCAGCATTTT.

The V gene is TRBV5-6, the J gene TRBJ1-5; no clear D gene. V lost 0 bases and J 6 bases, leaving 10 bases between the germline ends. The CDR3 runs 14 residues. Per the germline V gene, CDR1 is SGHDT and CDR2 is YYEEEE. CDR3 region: CASSLAGKTQPQHF. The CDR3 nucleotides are TGTGCCAGCAGCTTGGCCGGTAAGACTCAGCCCCAGCATTTT.

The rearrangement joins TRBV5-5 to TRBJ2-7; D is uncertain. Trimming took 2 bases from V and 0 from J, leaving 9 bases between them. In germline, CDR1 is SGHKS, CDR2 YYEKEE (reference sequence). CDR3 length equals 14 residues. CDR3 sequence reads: CASSFMGYSYEQYV. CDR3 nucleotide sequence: TGTGCCAGCAGCTTTATGGGCTACTCCTACGAGCAGTACGTC.

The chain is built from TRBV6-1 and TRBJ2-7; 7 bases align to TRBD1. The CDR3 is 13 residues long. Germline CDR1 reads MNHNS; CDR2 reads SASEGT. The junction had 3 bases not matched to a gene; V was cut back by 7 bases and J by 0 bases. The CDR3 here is CASMDRSSYEQYF. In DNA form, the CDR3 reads TGTGCCAGCATGGACAGGAGCTCCTACGAGCAGTACTTC.

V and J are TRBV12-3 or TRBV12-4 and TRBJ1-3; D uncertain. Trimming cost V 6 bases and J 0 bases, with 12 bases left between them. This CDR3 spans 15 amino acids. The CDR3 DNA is TGTGCCAGCAGACAGAGTAGCAGCTCTGGAAACACCATATATTTT. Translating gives CASRQSSSSGNTIYF.

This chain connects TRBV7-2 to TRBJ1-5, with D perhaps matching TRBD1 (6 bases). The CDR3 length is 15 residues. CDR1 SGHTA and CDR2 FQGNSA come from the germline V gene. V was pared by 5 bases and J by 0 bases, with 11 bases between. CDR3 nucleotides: TGTGCCAGCAGCAAAGGGACAAATAGCAATCAGCCCCAGCATTTT. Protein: CASSKGTNSNQPQHF.

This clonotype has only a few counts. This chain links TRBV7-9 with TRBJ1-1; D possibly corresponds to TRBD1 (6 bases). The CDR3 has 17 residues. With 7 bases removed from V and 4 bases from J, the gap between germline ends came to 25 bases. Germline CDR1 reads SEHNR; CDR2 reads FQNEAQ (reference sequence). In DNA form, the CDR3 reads TGTGCCAGCAACTCCCAAGACCTACAGGGCTGGTCCACTGAAGCTTTCTTT. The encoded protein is CASNSQDLQGWSTEAFF.

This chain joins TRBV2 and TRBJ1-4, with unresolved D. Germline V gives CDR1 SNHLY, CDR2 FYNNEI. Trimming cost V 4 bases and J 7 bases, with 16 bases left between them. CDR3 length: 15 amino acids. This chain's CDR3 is CASSVGRRRVEKLFF. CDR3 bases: TGTGCCAGCAGTGTAGGACGGCGGAGGGTTGAAAAACTGTTTTTT.

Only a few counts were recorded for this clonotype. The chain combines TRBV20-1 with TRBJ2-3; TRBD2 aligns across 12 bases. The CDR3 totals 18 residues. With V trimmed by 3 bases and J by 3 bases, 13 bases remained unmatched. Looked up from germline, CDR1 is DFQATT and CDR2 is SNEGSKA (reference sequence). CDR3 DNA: TGCAGTGCTAGTTTGGCTAGCGGGAGGGTGTTTGGTACAGATACGCAGTATTTT. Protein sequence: CSASLASGRVFGTDTQYF.

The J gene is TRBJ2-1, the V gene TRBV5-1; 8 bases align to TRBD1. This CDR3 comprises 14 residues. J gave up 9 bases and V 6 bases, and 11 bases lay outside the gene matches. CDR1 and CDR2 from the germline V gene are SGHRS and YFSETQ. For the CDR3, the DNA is TGCGCCAGCACCACTACTAGACAGGGGCTTGAGCAGTTCTTC. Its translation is CASTTTRQGLEQFF.